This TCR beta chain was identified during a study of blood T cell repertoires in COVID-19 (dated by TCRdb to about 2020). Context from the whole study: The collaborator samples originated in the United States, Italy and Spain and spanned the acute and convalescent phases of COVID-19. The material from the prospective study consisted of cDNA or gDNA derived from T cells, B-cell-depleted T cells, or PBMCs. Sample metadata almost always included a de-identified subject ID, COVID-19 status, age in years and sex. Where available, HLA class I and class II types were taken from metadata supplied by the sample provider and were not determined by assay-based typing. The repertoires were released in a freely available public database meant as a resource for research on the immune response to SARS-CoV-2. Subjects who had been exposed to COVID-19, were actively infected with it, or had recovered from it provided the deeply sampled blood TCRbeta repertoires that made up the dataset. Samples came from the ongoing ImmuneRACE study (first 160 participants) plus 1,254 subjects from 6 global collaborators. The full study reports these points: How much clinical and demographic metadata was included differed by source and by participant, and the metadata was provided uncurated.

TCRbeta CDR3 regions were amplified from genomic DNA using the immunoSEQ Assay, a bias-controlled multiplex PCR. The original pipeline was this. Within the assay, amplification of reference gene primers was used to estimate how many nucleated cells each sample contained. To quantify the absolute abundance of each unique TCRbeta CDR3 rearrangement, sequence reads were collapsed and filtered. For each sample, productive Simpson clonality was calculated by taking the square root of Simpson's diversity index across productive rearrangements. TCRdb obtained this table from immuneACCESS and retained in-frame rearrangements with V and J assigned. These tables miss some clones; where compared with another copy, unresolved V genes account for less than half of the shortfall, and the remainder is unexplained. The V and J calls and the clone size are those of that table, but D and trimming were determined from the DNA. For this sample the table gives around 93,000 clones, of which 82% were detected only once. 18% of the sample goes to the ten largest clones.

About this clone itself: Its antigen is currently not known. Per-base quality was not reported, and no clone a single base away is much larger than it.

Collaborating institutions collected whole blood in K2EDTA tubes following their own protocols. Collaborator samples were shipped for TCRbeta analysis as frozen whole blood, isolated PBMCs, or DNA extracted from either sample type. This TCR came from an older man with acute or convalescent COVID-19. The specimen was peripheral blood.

CDR3 region: CASTTGQGQPQHF. In nucleotide form, the sequence is TGCGCCAGCACCACGGGCCAGGGTCAGCCCCAGCATTTT. The sequence links TRBV10-2 to TRBJ1-5; TRBD1 is a possible D gene, resting on 5 matching bases. The junction carries 13 bases between V and J, which are trimmed by 7 bases and 6 bases respectively. In the germline V gene, CDR1 corresponds to WSHSY and CDR2 to SAAADI. The CDR3 goes from the cysteine to the phenylalanine over 13 residues. Of the read, only the CDR3 DNA is kept; its 39 bases are in frame from base 1.